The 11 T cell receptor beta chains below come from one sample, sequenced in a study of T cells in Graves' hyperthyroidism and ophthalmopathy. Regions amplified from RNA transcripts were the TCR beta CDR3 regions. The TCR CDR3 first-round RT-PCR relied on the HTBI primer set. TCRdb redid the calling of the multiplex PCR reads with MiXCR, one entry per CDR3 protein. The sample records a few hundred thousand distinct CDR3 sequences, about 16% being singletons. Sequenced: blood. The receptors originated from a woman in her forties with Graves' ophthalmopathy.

CDR3 DNA sequence: TGTGCCAGCAGCCGGGGAAATGAAGATGGCTACACCTTC. Translation gives CASSRGNEDGYTF. V gene TRBV28 combines with J gene TRBJ1-2, with D unresolved. V gave up 6 bases and J gave up 6 bases, with 14 bases separating them. The CDR3 is 13 amino acids. Germline V lookup: CDR1 MDHEN, CDR2 SYDVKM.

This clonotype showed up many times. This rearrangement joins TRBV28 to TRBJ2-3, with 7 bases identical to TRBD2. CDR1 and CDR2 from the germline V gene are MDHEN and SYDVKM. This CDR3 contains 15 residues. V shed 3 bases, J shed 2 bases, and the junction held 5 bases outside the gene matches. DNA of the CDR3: TGTGCCAGCAGTTTTGGGGGACTAACCACAGATACGCAGTATTTT. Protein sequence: CASSFGGLTTDTQYF.

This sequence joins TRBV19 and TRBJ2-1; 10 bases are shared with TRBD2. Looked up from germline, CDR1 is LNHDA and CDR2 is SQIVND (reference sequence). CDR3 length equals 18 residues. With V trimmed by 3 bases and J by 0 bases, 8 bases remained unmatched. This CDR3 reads CASSIFASGGVSYNEQFF. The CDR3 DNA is TGTGCCAGTAGTATTTTTGCTAGCGGGGGTGTCTCCTACAATGAGCAGTTCTTC.

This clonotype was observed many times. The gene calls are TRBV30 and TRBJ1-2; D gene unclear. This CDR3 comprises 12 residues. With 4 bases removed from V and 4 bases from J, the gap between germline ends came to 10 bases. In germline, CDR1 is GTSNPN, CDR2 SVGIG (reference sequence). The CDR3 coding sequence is TGTGCCTGGACCTCCTCTAGCTATGGCTACACCTTC. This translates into CAWTSSSYGYTF. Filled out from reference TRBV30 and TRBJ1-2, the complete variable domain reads SQTIHQWPATLVQPVGSPLSLECTVEGTSNPNLYWYRQAAGRGLQLLFYSVGIGQISSEVPQNLSASRPQDRQFILSSKKLLLSDSGFYLCAWTSSSYGYTFGSGTRLTVV.

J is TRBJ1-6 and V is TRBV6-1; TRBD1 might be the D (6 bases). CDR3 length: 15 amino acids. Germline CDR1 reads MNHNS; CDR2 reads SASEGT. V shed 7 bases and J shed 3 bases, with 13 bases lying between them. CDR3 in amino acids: CASIPGAVYNSPLHF. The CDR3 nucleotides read TGTGCCAGCATCCCGGGGGCGGTCTATAATTCACCCCTCCACTTT.

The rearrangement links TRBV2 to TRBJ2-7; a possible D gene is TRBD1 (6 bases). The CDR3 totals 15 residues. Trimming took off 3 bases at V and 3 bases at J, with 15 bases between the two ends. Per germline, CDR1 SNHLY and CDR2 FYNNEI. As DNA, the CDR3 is TGTGCCAGCAGTGATGCTGACAGGAGAAACTACGAGCAGTACTTC. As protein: CASSDADRRNYEQYF.

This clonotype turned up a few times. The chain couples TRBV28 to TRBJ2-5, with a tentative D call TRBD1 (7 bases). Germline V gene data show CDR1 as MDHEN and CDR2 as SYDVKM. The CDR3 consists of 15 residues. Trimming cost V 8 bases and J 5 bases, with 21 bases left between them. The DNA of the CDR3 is TGTGCCAGCCTCCAAGGGGGCCGGGGGAAGGAGACCCAGTACTTC. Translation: CASLQGGRGKETQYF.

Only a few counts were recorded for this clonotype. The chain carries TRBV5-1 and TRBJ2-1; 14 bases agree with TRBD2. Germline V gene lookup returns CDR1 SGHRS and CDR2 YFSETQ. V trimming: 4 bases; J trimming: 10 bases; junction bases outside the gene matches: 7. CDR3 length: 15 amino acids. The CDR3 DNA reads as TGCGCCAGCAGCCTGGGACTAGCGGGAGCGAGGGAGCAGTTCTTC. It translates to CASSLGLAGAREQFF. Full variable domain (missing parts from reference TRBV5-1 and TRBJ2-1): KAGVTQTPRYLIKTRGQQVTLSCSPISGHRSVSWYQQTPGQGLQFLFEYFSETQRNKGNFPGRFSGRQFSNSRSEMNVSTLELGDSALYLCASSLGLAGAREQFFGPGTRLTVL.

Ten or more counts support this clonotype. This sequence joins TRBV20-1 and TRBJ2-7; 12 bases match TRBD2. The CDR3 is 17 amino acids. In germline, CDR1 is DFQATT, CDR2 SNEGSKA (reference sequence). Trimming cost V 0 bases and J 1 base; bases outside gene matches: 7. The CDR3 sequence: CSARDRTSGTISYEQYF. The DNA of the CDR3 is TGCAGTGCTAGAGATCGGACTAGCGGGACGATTTCCTACGAGCAGTACTTC.

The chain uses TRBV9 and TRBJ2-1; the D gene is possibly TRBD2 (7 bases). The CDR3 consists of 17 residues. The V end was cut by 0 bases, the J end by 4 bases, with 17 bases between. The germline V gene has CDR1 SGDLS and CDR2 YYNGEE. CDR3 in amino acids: CASSVAPLGGGYNEQFF. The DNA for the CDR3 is TGTGCCAGCAGCGTAGCCCCTCTGGGAGGGGGTTACAATGAGCAGTTCTTC.

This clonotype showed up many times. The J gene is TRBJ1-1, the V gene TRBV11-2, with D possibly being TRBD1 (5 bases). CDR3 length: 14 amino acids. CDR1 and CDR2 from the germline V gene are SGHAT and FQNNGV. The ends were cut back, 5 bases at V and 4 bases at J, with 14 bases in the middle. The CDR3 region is CASSLGPGSTEAFF. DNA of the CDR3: TGTGCCAGCAGCCTAGGACCAGGGTCCACTGAAGCTTTCTTT.